This passage covers 32 T cell receptor beta chains from one sample sequenced in a study of technical replicates of blood from several donors. Sequenced by immunoSEQ multiplex PCR; TCRdb stores in-frame clones only, minus some. The data hold approximately 79,000 clones, with 95% observed a single time. The sequenced material came from T cells isolated from PBMCs. All receptors derive from a human donor in good health.

The V gene is TRBV11-3, the J gene TRBJ2-5, with TRBD1 matching 10 bases. Germline V gene sequence: CDR1 SGHNT, CDR2 YENEEA. V was clipped by 1 base and J by 4 bases; unmatched bases: 3. The CDR3 contains 15 residues. The CDR3 sequence is CASSLGTGGRETQYF. The CDR3 nucleotides read TGTGCCAGCAGCTTAGGGACAGGGGGACGAGAGACCCAGTACTTC. The whole variable domain, filled in from reference TRBV11-3 and TRBJ2-5, reads EAGVVQSPRYKIIEKKQPVAFWCNPISGHNTLYWYLQNLGQGPELLIRYENEEAVDDSQLPKDRFSAERLKGVDSTLKIQPAELGDSAVYLCASSLGTGGRETQYFGPGTRLLVL.

This clone has only one observation. The gene calls are TRBV7-8 and TRBJ2-5; 8 bases match TRBD2. The CDR3 is 15 amino acids. V shed 6 bases, J shed 5 bases, and the junction held 11 bases outside the gene matches. Per the germline V gene, CDR1 is SGHVS and CDR2 is FQNEAQ. The CDR3 sequence is CASREGTSGGETQYF. Written as DNA, the CDR3 is TGTGCCAGCAGGGAAGGAACTAGCGGTGGGGAGACCCAGTACTTC.

The chain joins TRBV6-4 to TRBJ2-2, with a weak D call TRBD2 (6 bases). The germline V gene encodes CDR1 MRHNA and CDR2 SNTAGT. This CDR3 comprises 13 residues. V was trimmed by 4 bases and J by 5 bases, leaving 8 bases between them. In DNA, the CDR3 is TGTGCCAGCAGTGGCCGGGAGACCGGGGAGCTGTTTTTT. Translated: CASSGRETGELFF.

The V and J genes are TRBV7-2 and TRBJ1-1; D not resolved. Trimming took off 5 bases at V and 5 bases at J, with 9 bases between the two ends. CDR3 size: 12 residues. The germline V gene has CDR1 SGHTA and CDR2 FQGNSA. The CDR3 DNA sequence: TGTGCCAGCAGCCTCCCGCGGACTGAAGCTTTCTTT. It translates to CASSLPRTEAFF.

V usage is TRBV6-4 and J usage is TRBJ2-7, with 8 positions matching TRBD2. Trimming cost V 6 bases and J 3 bases; bases outside gene matches: 10. CDR3 length: 15 residues. Germline-derived CDR1 and CDR2 are MRHNA and SNTAGT. The CDR3 spells CASRPSASGYYEQYF. The CDR3 coding sequence is TGTGCCAGCAGGCCCTCGGCTAGCGGGTACTACGAGCAGTACTTC.

This chain connects TRBV10-3 to TRBJ1-4, with 8 bases aligning to TRBD1. Germline CDR1 ENHRY, CDR2 SYGVKD. CDR3 length equals 14 residues. The V and J ends lost 6 bases and 6 bases, in that order; junction bases with no gene match: 6. The CDR3 DNA follows: TGTGCCATCAGCCTAACGGACAGGGATGAAAAACTGTTTTTT. Protein sequence: CAISLTDRDEKLFF.

The rearrangement joins TRBV6-1 to TRBJ1-5; TRBD1 aligns across 10 bases. Germline-derived CDR1 and CDR2 are MNHNS and SASEGT. The length of the CDR3 is 15 residues. Unmatched junction bases numbered 14, after V lost 7 bases and J lost 11 bases. The CDR3 DNA reads as TGTGCCAGCATCGCCCCGGGACAGGGGATCGGCACCCAGCATTTT. Its protein is CASIAPGQGIGTQHF.

The chain has TRBV2 and TRBJ2-7; the D gene is possibly TRBD1 (6 bases). CDR3 length: 12 residues. The V end was cut by 7 bases, the J end by 3 bases, with 10 bases between. Germline V gene lookup returns CDR1 SNHLY and CDR2 FYNNEI. Here the CDR3 DNA reads TGTGCCAGCATTTCACAGGGCTACGAGCAGTACTTC. Translation: CASISQGYEQYF. The complete variable domain, with remaining parts taken from reference TRBV2 and TRBJ2-7, reads EPEVTQTPSHQVTQMGQEVILRCVPISNHLYFYWYRQILGQKVEFLVSFYNNEISEKSEIFDDQFSVERPDGSNFTLKIRSTKLEDSAMYFCASISQGYEQYFGPGTRLTVT.

The rearrangement uses TRBV6-5 and TRBJ2-5; a possible D gene is TRBD1 (6 bases). Per germline, CDR1 MNHEY and CDR2 SVGAGI. The CDR3 contains 15 residues. The ends were cut back, 3 bases at V and 5 bases at J, with 16 bases in the middle. CDR3 residues: CASSYPGQIRETQYF. In DNA, the CDR3 is TGTGCCAGCAGTTATCCCGGACAGATCCGCGAGACCCAGTACTTC.

CDR3 sequence reads: CASIPGHPMNANYGYTF. The CDR3 region has the DNA TGTGCCAGCATTCCGGGACACCCGATGAATGCTAACTATGGCTACACCTTC. The chain couples TRBV2 to TRBJ1-2; tentative D call: TRBD1 (6 bases). CDR1 and CDR2 from the germline V gene are SNHLY and FYNNEI. Trimming removed 7 bases from V and 0 bases from J, with 21 bases in between. The CDR3 has 17 residues.

The CDR3 spells CASSTQTGALEKLFF. The CDR3 DNA reads as TGCGCCAGCAGCACCCAGACAGGGGCGTTAGAAAAACTGTTTTTT. The chain joins TRBV5-1 to TRBJ1-4, with 8 bases that match TRBD1. The length of the CDR3 is 15 residues. The V segment lost 4 bases and the J segment 8 bases; nucleotides outside the gene matches: 10. Germline V CDR1 and CDR2: SGHRS, YFSETQ. The variable domain in full, with the rest retrieved from reference TRBV5-1 and TRBJ1-4, is KAGVTQTPRYLIKTRGQQVTLSCSPISGHRSVSWYQQTPGQGLQFLFEYFSETQRNKGNFPGRFSGRQFSNSRSEMNVSTLELGDSALYLCASSTQTGALEKLFFGSGTQLSVL.

The chain is built from TRBV2 and TRBJ1-4, with 7 bases identical to TRBD1. CDR3 size: 14 residues. The germline V gene has CDR1 SNHLY and CDR2 FYNNEI. V lost 6 bases, J lost 6 bases, and 7 bases stayed unmatched. CDR3 sequence (DNA): TGTGCCAGCAGCCGAGACAGGGTGGATGAAAAACTGTTTTTT. Amino acid sequence: CASSRDRVDEKLFF.

The CDR3 nucleotides are TGTGCCAGCAGCCCCACAGGGAATGGCTACACCTTC. This sequence encodes CASSPTGNGYTF. The rearrangement links TRBV7-6 to TRBJ1-2; D is perhaps TRBD1 (6 bases). The V end lost 5 bases, the J end lost 6 bases, and 10 bases lay between the germline ends. The germline gives CDR1 SGHVS, CDR2 FNYEAQ. The CDR3 consists of 12 residues.

This clone was seen a single time. This chain links TRBV11-2 with TRBJ2-5, with 15 nucleotides matching TRBD2. The CDR3 length is 17 residues. V was clipped by 6 bases and J by 4 bases; unmatched bases: 9. CDR1 and CDR2 (germline): SGHAT, FQNNGV. CDR3: CASRNTGLAGGRETQYF. The CDR3 nucleotides are TGTGCCAGCAGAAATACCGGACTAGCGGGGGGGCGAGAGACCCAGTACTTC.

The chain carries TRBV5-4 and TRBJ2-7; D gene ambiguous. The V gene lost 6 bases and the J gene lost 4 bases, with 14 bases spanning the gap. This CDR3 region has 13 residues. In germline, CDR1 is SGHNT, CDR2 YYREEE (reference sequence). For the CDR3, the DNA is TGTGCCAGCACCGAACTCAAAACTTACGAGCAGTACTTC. Translating it yields CASTELKTYEQYF.

V usage is TRBV27 and J usage is TRBJ2-1, with 8 bases that match TRBD2. V dropped 6 bases and J dropped 4; count of bases not matched to a gene: 5. The CDR3 loop spans 14 amino acids. The germline CDR1 and CDR2 sequences are MNHEY and SMNVEV (reference sequence). The CDR3 coding sequence is TGTGCCAGCAGCCCGGGACTAGGTTACAATGAGCAGTTCTTC. Translating gives CASSPGLGYNEQFF.

The chain carries TRBV5-4 and TRBJ1-6; perhaps TRBD1 as D (5 bases). V was shortened by 0 bases and J by 7 bases, with 8 bases between the two germline ends. Germline CDR1 is SGHNT and CDR2 is YYREEE (reference sequence). This CDR3 has 14 amino acids. Written as DNA, the CDR3 is TGTGCCAGCAGCTTGGTCGGGGGGAATTCACCCCTCCACTTT. Translated: CASSLVGGNSPLHF.

V and J are TRBV18 and TRBJ2-7; 12 bases map to TRBD1. The CDR3 contains 18 residues. J lost 4 bases, V lost 0 bases, and 10 bases had no gene match. Germline CDR1 KGHSH, CDR2 LQKENI. The CDR3 sequence: CASSPPRGTGGVGYEQYF. The CDR3 DNA reads TGTGCCAGCTCACCACCGAGGGGGACAGGGGGCGTCGGGTACGAGCAGTACTTC.

This clone was counted a single time. The J gene is TRBJ2-7, the V gene TRBV16; possibly TRBD1 for D (5 bases). V was cut by 4 bases and J by 3 bases, with 7 bases left in between. The CDR3 is 12 residues long. In germline, CDR1 is KGHSY, CDR2 FQNENV. The CDR3 coding sequence is TGTGCCAGCAGCCCGACAGTCTACGAGCAGTACTTC. Amino acid sequence: CASSPTVYEQYF.

The V gene is TRBV10-1, the J gene TRBJ2-5, with 7 positions matching TRBD2. The germline gives CDR1 WNHNN, CDR2 SYGVQD (reference sequence). This CDR3 has 16 amino acids. The V segment lost 0 bases and the J segment 1 base; nucleotides outside the gene matches: 5. The DNA for the CDR3 is TGCGCCAGCAGTGAGTCTAAGCGGGGCAGCCAAGAGACCCAGTACTTC. Protein sequence: CASSESKRGSQETQYF.

The CDR3 loop reads CASTPLQGRNTIYF. In DNA, the CDR3 is TGTGCCAGCACCCCGCTACAGGGGAGAAACACCATATATTTT. V gene TRBV7-9 combines with J gene TRBJ1-3, with 7 bases that match TRBD1. This CDR3 is built from 14 residues. V gave up 7 bases and J gave up 5 bases; unmatched junction bases: 8. Germline CDR1 SEHNR, CDR2 FQNEAQ (reference sequence).

The chain couples TRBV13 to TRBJ2-3; 14 bases fit TRBD2. This CDR3 has 19 residues. Germline lookup yields CDR1 PRHDT and CDR2 FYEKMQ (reference sequence). The J segment lost 5 bases and the V segment lost 5 bases, leaving 15 bases of the junction unmatched. The CDR3, as DNA: TGTGCCAGCAGCCCCAAAAGGGGGACTAGCGGGAGACTTTTAGATACGCAGTATTTT. Amino acid sequence: CASSPKRGTSGRLLDTQYF.

The V call is TRBV14, the J call TRBJ2-7; 12 bases align to TRBD2. V lost 6 bases, J lost 0 bases, and 3 bases stayed unmatched. This CDR3 contains 15 residues. CDR1 and CDR2 (germline): SGHDN, FVKESK. As DNA, the CDR3 is TGTGCCAGCAGTCTAGCGGGAGGGAGCTCCTACGAGCAGTACTTC. Protein sequence: CASSLAGGSSYEQYF.

The J gene is TRBJ2-7, the V gene TRBV5-1, with 11 positions matching TRBD2. The CDR3 is 15 amino acids. V lost 7 bases, J lost 3 bases, and 9 bases stayed unmatched. From germline, CDR1 is SGHRS and CDR2 YFSETQ. The CDR3 DNA sequence: TGCGCCAGCGAATCTAGCGGGAGGAGACGCTACGAGCAGTACTTC. Protein: CASESSGRRRYEQYF.

This chain connects TRBV2 to TRBJ1-2, with D hard to call. V was pared by 2 bases and J by 3 bases, with 13 bases between. The V gene's germline CDR1 is SNHLY and CDR2 FYNNEI. CDR3 length: 15 amino acids. The CDR3 reads CASSEWGGEDYGYTF. CDR3 sequence (DNA): TGTGCCAGCAGTGAATGGGGTGGGGAGGACTATGGCTACACCTTC.

This clone was counted once. The chain combines TRBV5-1 with TRBJ2-2, with 9 bases identical to TRBD2. V was clipped by 0 bases and J by 4 bases; unmatched bases: 7. The CDR3 consists of 17 residues. Germline lookup yields CDR1 SGHRS and CDR2 YFSETQ. The CDR3 reads CASSLGAGGPVTGELFF. As DNA, the CDR3 is TGCGCCAGCAGCTTGGGCGCGGGAGGGCCGGTCACCGGGGAGCTGTTTTTT. The variable domain in full, with the rest retrieved from reference TRBV5-1 and TRBJ2-2, is KAGVTQTPRYLIKTRGQQVTLSCSPISGHRSVSWYQQTPGQGLQFLFEYFSETQRNKGNFPGRFSGRQFSNSRSEMNVSTLELGDSALYLCASSLGAGGPVTGELFFGEGSRLTVL.

The sample holds a few counts of this clone. The V and J genes are TRBV10-2 and TRBJ2-7; 13 nucleotides match TRBD2. Germline V gene sequence: CDR1 WSHSY, CDR2 SAAADI. The CDR3 runs 15 residues. V lost 6 bases, J lost 3 bases, and 5 bases stayed unmatched. CDR3 sequence (DNA): TGCGCCAGCAGGGTGACTAGCGGGGGGAGCTACGAGCAGTACTTC. Translated, it gives CASRVTSGGSYEQYF.

This clone was counted a single time. V and J are TRBV19 and TRBJ2-2, with D tentatively TRBD1 (5 bases). Per the germline V gene, CDR1 is LNHDA and CDR2 is SQIVND (reference sequence). The CDR3 contains 15 residues. The germline V and J ends were trimmed by 1 base and 7 bases, with 13 bases remaining between them. The CDR3 region has the DNA TGTGCCAGTAGTATAGGTTGGCAGGGTGGCGGGGAGCTGTTTTTT. Its translation: CASSIGWQGGGELFF.

The CDR3 DNA reads TGTGCCACAAAGACAGGGGATGTGAAAGAGCAGTACTTC. This gives the protein CATKTGDVKEQYF. The chain has TRBV2 and TRBJ2-7, with 8 nucleotides matching TRBD1. Germline CDR1 is SNHLY and CDR2 is FYNNEI. CDR3 length: 13 amino acids. Germline trimming cut 10 bases from V and 7 bases from J; bases unmatched to any gene: 12.

A single count supports this clone. The chain has TRBV7-9 and TRBJ2-7; D unresolved. The V and J ends lost 2 bases and 3 bases respectively, with 8 bases between them. CDR1 and CDR2 (germline): SEHNR, FQNEAQ (reference sequence). This CDR3 has 13 amino acids. The CDR3 DNA is TGTGCCAGCAGCTTAACAGAATTCTACGAGCAGTACTTC. This gives the protein CASSLTEFYEQYF.

In DNA form, the CDR3 reads TGTGCCAGCAGTTTATCGAGCCGGAGGGGTGAAGCTTTCTTT. This encodes CASSLSSRRGEAFF. This chain uses TRBV28 with TRBJ1-1, with a weak D call TRBD1 (5 bases). Germline lookup yields CDR1 MDHEN and CDR2 SYDVKM. V lost 1 base and J 7 bases, leaving 13 bases between the germline ends. This CDR3 region has 14 residues. Together with reference TRBV28 and TRBJ1-1, the CDR3 gives the full variable domain: DVKVTQSSRYLVKRTGEKVFLECVQDMDHENMFWYRQDPGLGLRLIYFSYDVKMKEKGDIPEGYSVSREKKERFSLILESASTNQTSMYLCASSLSSRRGEAFFGQGTRLTVV.

This chain joins TRBV27 and TRBJ2-7; tentatively, D is TRBD2 (6 bases). V lost 0 bases, J lost 3 bases, and 15 bases lay in between. This CDR3 is 16 amino acids long. Per germline, CDR1 MNHEY and CDR2 SMNVEV (reference sequence). The CDR3 sequence: CASSLSWGVLDYEQYF. CDR3 bases: TGTGCCAGCAGTTTATCGTGGGGGGTTTTGGACTACGAGCAGTACTTC.